A single sample gave rise to the 17 T cell receptor beta chains below, sequenced in a study of OX40 agonist ivuxolimab in advanced cancers. Library preparation used the immunoSEQ multiplex PCR assay. Not all clones reach the TCRdb copy of this immuneACCESS table, which keeps in-frame sequences only. Checked studies attribute under half of the gap to unresolved V genes and leave the rest unexplained. The sample table shows 50,000 to 70,000 clones, and around 78% are seen once. Roughly 2.8% of the sample rests with the top ten. The input for sequencing was CD4+ or CD8+ T cells sorted from blood, taken in a trial of the OX40 agonist ivuxolimab. These receptors were obtained from an adult with an advanced solid tumor such as melanoma, head and neck, liver or kidney cancer.

This clone was picked up a small number of times. The chain couples TRBV7-3 to TRBJ2-3, with D perhaps matching TRBD1 (6 bases). Trimming stripped 4 bases from V and 2 bases from J, with 13 bases between. CDR3 length: 15 residues. The germline gives CDR1 SGHTA, CDR2 FQGTGA. CDR3 region: CASSSRGFHTDTQYF. CDR3 nucleotides: TGTGCCAGCAGCTCCAGGGGTTTTCACACAGATACGCAGTATTTT.

V is TRBV10-3 and J is TRBJ1-2, with unresolved D. V was shortened by 6 bases and J by 8 bases, with 16 bases between the two germline ends. The CDR3 extends over 13 amino acids. Germline lookup yields CDR1 ENHRY and CDR2 SYGVKD. The CDR3 bases are TGTGCCATCAGGTCCTCGGAGGTTAACGGCTACACCTTC. Translated, it gives CAIRSSEVNGYTF.

V usage is TRBV19 and J usage is TRBJ1-5, with D perhaps TRBD1 (6 bases). V lost 1 base and J lost 7, with 20 bases in between. The germline V gene has CDR1 LNHDA and CDR2 SQIVND (reference sequence). This CDR3 has 17 amino acids. In DNA, the CDR3 is TGTGCCAGTAGTATAGGGCCCGGGTCAGGGGCAGGACAGCCCCAGCATTTT. Protein sequence: CASSIGPGSGAGQPQHF.

V is TRBV11-2 and J is TRBJ1-5, with D unclear. V gave up 1 base and J gave up 9 bases, with 10 bases separating them. Germline CDR1 and CDR2: SGHAT and FQNNGV. This CDR3 has 13 amino acids. CDR3 in DNA: TGTGCCAGCAGCTTAGGGGTTGAATCGCCCCAGCATTTT. Translated, it gives CASSLGVESPQHF.

The V gene is TRBV7-6, the J gene TRBJ1-1; no reliable D call. The CDR3 has 16 residues. Per germline, CDR1 SGHVS and CDR2 FNYEAQ. V lost 0 bases, J lost 8 bases, and 19 bases lay in between. The CDR3 coding sequence is TGTGCCAGCAGCTTAGCCGGCGGAGGCACAGCACGCGAAGCTTTCTTT. This encodes CASSLAGGGTAREAFF.

The chain recombines TRBV5-4 with TRBJ2-5; 8 nucleotides align to TRBD2. Germline V gene lookup returns CDR1 SGHNT and CDR2 YYREEE (reference sequence). The CDR3 covers 15 residues. V lost 4 bases, J lost 1 base, and 6 bases stayed unmatched. CDR3 bases: TGTGCCAGCAGCAAAGCGGGGGAGGGCCAAGAGACCCAGTACTTC. Encoded protein: CASSKAGEGQETQYF. The full variable domain, rest sourced from reference TRBV5-4 and TRBJ2-5, is ETGVTQSPTHLIKTRGQQVTLRCSSQSGHNTVSWYQQALGQGPQFIFQYYREEENGRGNFPPRFSGLQFPNYSSELNVNALELDDSALYLCASSKAGEGQETQYFGPGTRLLVL.

The rearrangement links TRBV7-3 to TRBJ2-1, with 11 bases lining up with TRBD2. Germline V gene data show CDR1 as SGHTA and CDR2 as FQGTGA. Germline trimming cut 4 bases from V and 4 bases from J; bases unmatched to any gene: 3. The CDR3 spans 15 residues. CDR3 amino acids: CASSSGLAEYNEQFF. CDR3 DNA: TGTGCCAGCAGCTCGGGACTAGCGGAATACAATGAGCAGTTCTTC.

This clone was picked up one time. The chain has TRBV6-5 and TRBJ1-5; D gene uncertain. Trimming removed 2 bases from V and 6 bases from J, with 11 bases in between. The CDR3 length is 14 residues. Germline loops: CDR1 MNHEY, CDR2 SVGAGI. Here the CDR3 reads CASSYDVRSQPQHF. The DNA of the CDR3 is TGTGCCAGCAGTTACGACGTCCGTAGTCAGCCCCAGCATTTT.

J is TRBJ2-7 and V is TRBV28; D is unresolved. Between the trimmed V and J ends, which lost 4 bases and 5 bases, there was a span of 18 bases. Germline V gene sequence: CDR1 MDHEN, CDR2 SYDVKM. The CDR3 covers 15 residues. CDR3 sequence reads: CASSSPGSGEDEQYF. The CDR3 nucleotides read TGTGCCAGCAGTTCCCCCGGGTCAGGCGAGGACGAGCAGTACTTC. The entire variable domain, with the rest obtained from reference TRBV28 and TRBJ2-7, is as follows: DVKVTQSSRYLVKRTGEKVFLECVQDMDHENMFWYRQDPGLGLRLIYFSYDVKMKEKGDIPEGYSVSREKKERFSLILESASTNQTSMYLCASSSPGSGEDEQYFGPGTRLTVT.

CDR3 sequence: CASSSGQGEAGNTIYF. For the CDR3, the DNA is TGTGCCAGCAGCTCCGGACAGGGGGAGGCCGGAAACACCATATATTTT. The V and J genes are TRBV7-2 and TRBJ1-3, with TRBD1 matching 10 bases. Losses at the gene ends were 4 bases for V and 4 bases for J; bases not matched to a gene: 7. The CDR3 is 16 residues long. Germline CDR1 and CDR2: SGHTA and FQGNSA. Supplemented by reference TRBV7-2 and TRBJ1-3, the full variable domain reads GAGVSQSPSNKVTEKGKDVELRCDPISGHTALYWYRQSLGQGLEFLIYFQGNSAPDKSGLPSDRFSAERTGGSVSTLTIQRTQQEDSAVYLCASSSGQGEAGNTIYFGEGSWLTVV.

The chain carries TRBV23-1 and TRBJ2-5, with D perhaps TRBD2 (6 bases). TRBV23-1 has ORF status, its function being uncertain. The CDR3 sequence is 16 residues long. Trimming removed 2 bases at V and 2 bases at J, with 15 bases between. The CDR3 nucleotides are TGCGCCAGCAGTCAAGGTCGGAGGGTCCCGCAAGAGACCCAGTACTTC. Protein sequence: CASSQGRRVPQETQYF.

The V and J genes are TRBV6-5 and TRBJ1-6, with unresolved D. The CDR3 extends over 14 amino acids. V lost 5 bases, J lost 5 bases, and 10 bases lay in between. The germline V gene has CDR1 MNHEY and CDR2 SVGAGI. In DNA, the CDR3 is TGTGCCAGCAGTCCCGCATTGAATAATTCACCCCTCCACTTT. This sequence encodes CASSPALNNSPLHF.

This clone was found a few times. The chain uses TRBV7-2 and TRBJ2-7, with 8 bases aligning to TRBD2. The CDR3 contains 15 residues. J gave up 2 bases and V 0 bases, and 3 bases lay outside the gene matches. In germline, CDR1 is SGHTA, CDR2 FQGNSA. CDR3 loop: CASSLAAGETYEQYF. The CDR3 nucleotides read TGTGCCAGCAGCTTAGCAGCGGGGGAGACCTACGAGCAGTACTTC.

This chain joins TRBV5-1 and TRBJ2-7; unclear D gene. The CDR3 contains 12 residues. CDR1 is SGHRS, CDR2 YFSETQ, per germline. Trimming took 0 bases from V and 4 from J, leaving 5 bases between them. This CDR3 reads CASSLGQYEQYF. In DNA form, the CDR3 reads TGCGCCAGCAGCTTGGGGCAGTACGAGCAGTACTTC.

The rearrangement links TRBV28 to TRBJ2-5; TRBD2 aligns across 8 bases. J gave up 6 bases and V 6 bases, and 12 bases lay outside the gene matches. Per the germline V gene, CDR1 is MDHEN and CDR2 is SYDVKM. The CDR3 covers 15 residues. The CDR3 is CASREAGGAAQTQYF. The CDR3 DNA reads as TGTGCCAGCAGAGAGGCCGGGGGGGCTGCGCAGACCCAGTACTTC.

The chain joins TRBV28 to TRBJ2-7; 9 bases fit TRBD1. The CDR3 is made up of 14 amino acids. Unmatched junction bases numbered 10, after V lost 8 bases and J lost 5 bases. CDR1 MDHEN and CDR2 SYDVKM come from the germline V gene. The CDR3 protein is CASGTGTGLDEQYF. The DNA for the CDR3 is TGTGCCAGCGGGACCGGGACAGGGCTGGACGAGCAGTACTTC.

J is TRBJ1-5 and V is TRBV6-6, with D possibly matching TRBD1 (6 bases). The CDR3 extends over 14 amino acids. The V and J ends lost 10 bases and 3 bases respectively, with 16 bases between them. Germline V CDR1 and CDR2: MNHNY, SVGAGI (reference sequence). CDR3 amino acids: CAIGGRQINQPQHF. In nucleotides, the CDR3 is TGTGCCATAGGGGGGCGGCAGATCAATCAGCCCCAGCATTTT.